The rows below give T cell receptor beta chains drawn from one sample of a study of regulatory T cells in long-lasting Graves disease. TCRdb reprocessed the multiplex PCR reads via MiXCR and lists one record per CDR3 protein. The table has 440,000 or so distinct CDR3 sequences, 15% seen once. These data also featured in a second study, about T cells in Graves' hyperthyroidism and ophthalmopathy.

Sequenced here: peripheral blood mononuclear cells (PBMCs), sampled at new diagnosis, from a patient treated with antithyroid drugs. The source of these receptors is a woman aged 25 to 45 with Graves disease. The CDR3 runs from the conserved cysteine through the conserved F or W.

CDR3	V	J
CASSHSGGVSTIYNEQFF	TRBV19	TRBJ2-1
CASSSQYQETQYF	TRBV9	TRBJ2-5
CSAKGAGHTEAFF	TRBV20-1	TRBJ1-1
CASSLSSETQYF	TRBV5-5	TRBJ2-5
CAWTRANTEAFF	TRBV30	TRBJ1-1
CASSLAGTETQYF	TRBV12-3/TRBV12-4	TRBJ2-5
CSARSFVNTEAFF	TRBV20-1	TRBJ1-1
CASSFTTGLGTEAFF	TRBV5-1	TRBJ1-1
CASSARTSGMGNNEQFF	TRBV6-2/TRBV6-3	TRBJ2-1
CASSLELSVAEQFF	TRBV5-4	TRBJ2-1
CASSPRDNSYNEKLFF	TRBV18	TRBJ1-4
CASSLPGVTEAFF	TRBV12-3/TRBV12-4	TRBJ1-1
CSARGDSNYEQYF	TRBV20-1	TRBJ2-7
CASSPWTGGSTDTQYF	TRBV7-9	TRBJ2-3
CASTTTIWTSVGRLETQYF	TRBV6-1	TRBJ2-5
CSARDRTPLETQYF	TRBV20-1	TRBJ2-5
CASSEGPRETQYTQYF	TRBV6-2/TRBV6-3	TRBJ2-3
CASNVGGGSPYEQYF	TRBV12-3/TRBV12-4	TRBJ2-7
CASSYSGTGYNEQFF	TRBV6-5	TRBJ2-1
CASTYGTPGAYNEQFF	TRBV5-4	TRBJ2-1
CASRPPRASGKSRGYEQYF	TRBV6-2/TRBV6-3	TRBJ2-7
CASSKGLITGELFF	TRBV9	TRBJ2-2
CASSQEGQRELVDEQFF	TRBV4-2	TRBJ2-1
CASSIGLVTSLSYEQYF	TRBV19	TRBJ2-7
CASSQVSGGQETQYF	TRBV3-1	TRBJ2-5
CASSMAGREQFF	TRBV19	TRBJ2-1
CSAWGAGTEQETQYF	TRBV20-1	TRBJ2-5
CASSLEEVGAGELFF	TRBV7-3	TRBJ2-2
CASSASGRVYEQYF	TRBV7-9	TRBJ2-7
CASSERSYGYTF	TRBV2	TRBJ1-2
CASSSLTGANGYTF	TRBV11-2	TRBJ1-2
CASCRLVDTQYF	TRBV28	TRBJ2-3